This T cell receptor (beta chain) was obtained from a study of blood T cell repertoires in COVID-19. Study at large: Samples taken during acute and convalescent COVID-19 were collected in the United States, Italy and Spain.

Germline values: CDR1 KGHSH, CDR2 LQKENI. This CDR3 has 17 amino acids. Trimming cost V 3 bases and J 7 bases; bases outside gene matches: 9. Ages ranged from roughly 18 to 95 years, with residence in about 24 US areas. Assignments of participants to cohorts depended upon their own reported clinical history. The repertoire was sequenced with immunoSEQ multiplex PCR; TCRdb's copy has only in-frame clones and lacks some. The table shows 400,000 to 450,000 clones, with approximately 90% occurring only once. Sequencing was done on a sample of PBMCs or T cells enriched from blood (not recorded which). The receptor comes from a man aged 25 to 40 who had recovered from COVID-19. The gene calls are TRBV18 and TRBJ2-1; TRBD2 aligns across 13 bases. For the CDR3, the DNA is TGTGCCAGCTCACCTACTAAAGGGGGACTAGCGGGAAATGAGCAGTTCTTC. This translates into CASSPTKGGLAGNEQFF.